The subject of this entry is one T cell receptor beta chain. For the second PCR, which ran for roughly 6 to 11 cycles, a sample-barcoded 5' primer and a J-beta primer mix were used. TCRdb re-called the 5' RACE reads through MiXCR, storing one row per CDR3 protein. The sample has roughly 1.6 million distinct CDR3 sequences, approximately 32% seen once. The sample is drawn from a study of blood T cells in healthy people across ages. In the study overall: Through template switching, about one barcoded beta molecule was captured per two T cells, as measured in model experiments.

Germline CDR1 is SGHDT and CDR2 is YYEEEE. V was trimmed by 3 bases and J by 8 bases, leaving 14 bases between them. There are 13 residues in the CDR3. The clonotype comes from a woman aged 25 to 39 in good health. Sequencing was done on a sample of blood. The V call is TRBV5-6, the J call TRBJ1-2; D remains unclear. The CDR3 here is CASSSKGFYGYTF. The CDR3 nucleotides are TGTGCCAGCAGCTCCAAGGGCTTCTACGGCTACACCTTC. Looking up the rest from reference TRBV5-6 and TRBJ1-2 gives the full variable domain: DAGVTQSPTHLIKTRGQQVTLRCSPKSGHDTVSWYQQALGQGPQFIFQYYEEEERQRGNFPDRFSGHQFPNYSSELNVNALLLGDSALYLCASSSKGFYGYTFGSGTRLTVV.